The sequence of this T cell receptor beta chain was determined in a study of blood T cell repertoires in COVID-19. Study information: Both acute and convalescent COVID-19 samples were obtained from the United States, Italy and Spain. Nucleic acid was either cDNA or gDNA, and it came from T cells, B-cell-depleted T cells, or PBMCs.

The V gene lost 3 bases and the J gene lost 2 bases, with 8 bases spanning the gap. Germline CDR1 SQVTM, CDR2 ANQGSEA. This CDR3 spans 13 amino acids. This clone was picked up many times. Authors' data handling: Cell counts per sample came from amplifying reference gene primers. TCRdb keeps only in-frame clones here, not all; method: immunoSEQ multiplex PCR. D and trimming come from the DNA, and the V and J calls and clone size come from that table. The sample includes about half a million clones, roughly 85% of them seen just once. Sequencing input: peripheral blood. This sequence joins TRBV29-1 and TRBJ1-5; D unresolved. The receptor comes from a human donor in a cohort sampled during active COVID-19. CDR3 nucleotides: TGCAGCGTTGAGATCGGAGGCAATCAGCCCCAGCATTTT. Encoded protein: CSVEIGGNQPQHF.